Reported below is one TCR beta chain. Its antigen is as yet unknown. The data derive from a study of T cell responses to AZD1222 COVID-19 vaccine. Study outcomes and limitations: Reports indicate that nearly half of spike-specific TCRs are directed at unmutated variant regions. Donors in the cohort were predominantly white British and more often female, and clonal diversity was possibly underestimated.

Germline CDR1 GTSNPN, CDR2 SVGIG (reference sequence). Trimming shortened V by 4 bases and J by 1 base, and 8 bases separated the two germline ends. CDR3 length: 12 residues. The table came from immunoSEQ multiplex PCR; TCRdb's copy has only in-frame clones and leaves some out. The sample holds 150,000 to 200,000 clones, approximately 90% seen once. The receptor was isolated from an adult who received the MenACWY meningococcal vaccine as a control. The sequences come from peripheral blood, collected 28 days after the second dose of the MenACWY control vaccine. The V call is TRBV30, the J call TRBJ2-7; D remains unclear. CDR3 sequence reads: CAWTRASYEQYF. Here the CDR3 DNA reads TGTGCCTGGACACGAGCTTCCTACGAGCAGTACTTC.